Shown below are 16 T cell receptor beta chains from a single sample sequenced in a study of response to subunit inactivated influenza vaccine. TCRdb fed the RT-PCR reads into MiXCR, producing one record per CDR3 protein. Here the sample spans 450,000 to 550,000 distinct CDR3 sequences, about 25% being singletons. The source material was CD4+ T cells sorted from PBMCs, sampled approximately 5 days after vaccination. These receptors all stem from a man between 50 and 59 years old who received an inactivated influenza vaccine.

The chain employs TRBV12-3 or TRBV12-4 and TRBJ1-6; 9 nucleotides align to TRBD1. CDR3 size: 17 residues. Trimming removed 7 bases from V and 8 bases from J; junction bases left unmatched: 15. This CDR3 reads CASTLFGTGLMHSPLHF. The CDR3 region has the DNA TGTGCCAGCACCCTCTTTGGGACAGGGTTGATGCATTCACCCCTCCACTTT.

The CDR3 here is CSARDASGGSDTQYF. As DNA, the CDR3 is TGCAGTGCTAGAGATGCTAGCGGGGGTTCAGATACGCAGTATTTT. This rearrangement joins TRBV20-1 to TRBJ2-3, with 10 bases aligning to TRBD2. CDR1 DFQATT and CDR2 SNEGSKA come from the germline V gene (reference sequence). The CDR3 is 15 amino acids. With 0 bases clipped from V and 4 bases from J, the junction kept 4 bases outside the gene matches.

In this sample, this clonotype turned up a few times. V usage is TRBV6-5 and J usage is TRBJ1-1, with D unclear. V was trimmed by 5 bases and J by 0 bases, leaving 10 bases between them. Looked up from germline, CDR1 is MNHEY and CDR2 is SVGAGI. The CDR3 sequence is 14 residues long. The CDR3 here is CASSLQNLNTEAFF. The CDR3 DNA reads TGTGCCAGCAGTCTACAGAACCTGAACACTGAAGCTTTCTTT.

This clonotype came up many times. This chain joins TRBV15 and TRBJ1-5; D is unclear. Germline CDR1 and CDR2: LNHNV and YYDKDF (reference sequence). The V gene lost 5 bases and the J gene lost 4 bases, with 6 bases spanning the gap. The CDR3 sequence is 12 residues long. The CDR3 is CATSDPNQPQHF. The CDR3 DNA reads as TGTGCCACCAGCGACCCGAATCAGCCCCAGCATTTT.

This clonotype was observed a handful of times. In nucleotides, the CDR3 is TGCAGTGCTAGAGTAGGCACTAGCGGGATTCAAGATACGCAGTATTTT. Residues: CSARVGTSGIQDTQYF. The chain links TRBV20-1 to TRBJ2-3; the match to TRBD2 covers 10 bases. Germline CDR1 reads DFQATT; CDR2 reads SNEGSKA (reference sequence). This CDR3 comprises 16 residues. V shed 1 base and J 5 bases; nucleotides not matched to a gene: 9.

The table lists this clonotype with a few counts. The chain couples TRBV10-3 to TRBJ2-1; D possibly corresponds to TRBD1 (6 bases). Germline V gives CDR1 ENHRY, CDR2 SYGVKD. With 8 bases removed from V and 8 bases from J, the gap between germline ends came to 19 bases. The CDR3 consists of 14 residues. CDR3 sequence (DNA): TGTGCCATCCGGAGCCCCAGGGGAGAGCATGAGCAGTTCTTC. Translation gives CAIRSPRGEHEQFF.

This clonotype occurred a few times. Here the CDR3 reads CASSQVRITAKGGTDTQYF. In DNA form, the CDR3 reads TGCGCCAGCAGCCAAGTCAGGATCACGGCCAAGGGAGGCACAGATACGCAGTATTTT. V usage is TRBV4-1 and J usage is TRBJ2-3, with a tentative D call TRBD2 (5 bases). The CDR3 consists of 19 residues. Between the trimmed V and J ends, which lost 1 base and 1 base, there was a span of 21 bases. Germline-derived CDR1 and CDR2 are MGHRA and YSYEKL.

The chain couples TRBV7-6 to TRBJ2-1, with 7 bases aligning to TRBD1. The CDR3 is made up of 15 amino acids. Germline loops: CDR1 SGHVS, CDR2 FNYEAQ. V lost 5 bases, J lost 4 bases, and 8 bases stayed unmatched. CDR3 bases: TGTGCCAGCAGCACGACGGGACAGTATTACAATGAGCAGTTCTTC. Translated: CASSTTGQYYNEQFF.

The chain carries TRBV4-2 and TRBJ1-2, with D hard to call. This CDR3 contains 15 residues. V lost 0 bases and J lost 4, with 12 bases in between. Germline CDR1 is LGHNA and CDR2 is YNFKEQ. The CDR3 DNA follows: TGTGCCAGCAGCCAAGATTTCGGCAGCCGCTATGGCTACACCTTC. It yields the protein CASSQDFGSRYGYTF.

The chain links TRBV18 to TRBJ2-1, with 7 bases fitting TRBD1. The CDR3 extends over 15 amino acids. V shed 3 bases and J 4 bases; nucleotides not matched to a gene: 6. CDR1 is KGHSH, CDR2 LQKENI, per germline. The CDR3 here is CASSPGGQQYNEQFF. The CDR3 DNA reads as TGTGCCAGCTCACCTGGGGGACAGCAGTACAATGAGCAGTTCTTC.

The chain has TRBV5-4 and TRBJ2-1, with TRBD2 matching over 10 bases. CDR3 size: 16 residues. Germline V gene data show CDR1 as SGHNT and CDR2 as YYREEE (reference sequence). V trimming: 2 bases; J trimming: 1 base; junction bases outside the gene matches: 3. The CDR3 DNA follows: TGTGCCAGCAGCTTCGGACTAGCGGTATCCTACAATGAGCAGTTCTTC. As protein: CASSFGLAVSYNEQFF. Based on the CDR3 plus reference TRBV5-4 and TRBJ2-1, the full variable domain is ETGVTQSPTHLIKTRGQQVTLRCSSQSGHNTVSWYQQALGQGPQFIFQYYREEENGRGNFPPRFSGLQFPNYSSELNVNALELDDSALYLCASSFGLAVSYNEQFFGPGTRLTVL.

V gene TRBV7-3 combines with J gene TRBJ2-1; TRBD2 is a possible D gene (6 bases). CDR1 is SGHTA and CDR2 is FQGTGA in the germline V gene. Trimming cost V 3 bases and J 1 base, with 10 bases left between them. The CDR3 is made up of 15 amino acids. The chain's CDR3 is CASSFSGESYNEQFF. CDR3 in DNA: TGTGCCAGCAGCTTTTCGGGAGAATCCTACAATGAGCAGTTCTTC.

The chain combines TRBV2 with TRBJ1-4, with TRBD1 identical over 8 bases. CDR1 is SNHLY and CDR2 is FYNNEI in the germline V gene. Losses at the gene ends were 8 bases for V and 8 bases for J; bases not matched to a gene: 7. This CDR3 spans 13 amino acids. In DNA form, the CDR3 reads TGTGCCAGCCGACGGGACAGGCAGGAAAAACTGTTTTTT. Translated: CASRRDRQEKLFF.

V is TRBV12-3 or TRBV12-4 and J is TRBJ2-5; 7 bases align to TRBD1. V lost 6 bases and J lost 0; bases outside the gene matches: 10. This CDR3 has 16 amino acids. The CDR3, as DNA: TGTGCCAGCAGCCCTGGACAGGACCTGTACCAAGAGACCCAGTACTTC. Residues: CASSPGQDLYQETQYF.

This clonotype has just a few counts. The chain employs TRBV4-2 and TRBJ1-2, with D unclear. The germline gives CDR1 LGHNA, CDR2 YNFKEQ. V was clipped by 0 bases and J by 2 bases, with 19 bases between them. CDR3 size: 18 residues. The CDR3 loop reads CASSQDRVGFGSNYGYTF. The CDR3 nucleotides are TGTGCCAGCAGCCAAGATCGGGTGGGATTCGGTAGCAACTATGGCTACACCTTC.

This clonotype was recorded at least ten times. The chain has TRBV5-1 and TRBJ2-7; possible D gene TRBD1, 5 bases. Trimming removed 0 bases at V and 5 bases at J, with 12 bases between. The CDR3 is 14 residues long. Germline lookup yields CDR1 SGHRS and CDR2 YFSETQ. CDR3 residues: CASSLGSRDNEQYF. For the CDR3, the DNA is TGCGCCAGCAGCTTGGGCTCCAGGGATAACGAGCAGTACTTC.